This T cell receptor beta chain was observed in a study of T cells after yellow fever vaccination. Study in general: Cell sorting separated EM, EMRA, CM and Tscm memory subsets by CD3, CD45RA, CCR7 and CD95. Study findings and constraints: Almost no vaccine-responding clonotypes were detectable in day 0 sorted memory subsets. Re-detected after boosting: most primary clones, 96% of CD4 and 80% to 90% of CD8.

TCRdb used MiXCR to reprocess the 5' RACE reads, holding one entry per CDR3 protein. Of about 53,000 distinct CDR3 sequences detected, about 5% appear once; the ten largest clones hold around 30%. The CDR3 is 14 amino acids. Trimming took off 4 bases at V and 2 bases at J, with 11 bases between the two ends. From germline, CDR1 is SGHDN and CDR2 FVKESK. This clonotype has more than one count but fewer than ten. The material sequenced was PBMCs, either bulk or a sorted T-cell subset (CD4+, CD8+, memory, or dextramer-sorted; not recorded which), taken on the day of the yellow fever booster vaccination. The chain employs TRBV14 and TRBJ1-2; D unresolved. This receptor was identified in a man between 18 and 29 years old who received the YFV17D yellow fever vaccine. For the CDR3, the DNA is TGTGCCAGCAGCCGTTTTATATTAAACTATGGCTACACCTTC. This codes for CASSRFILNYGYTF. Full variable domain (outside the CDR3, taken from reference TRBV14 and TRBJ1-2): EAGVTQFPSHSVIEKGQTVTLRCDPISGHDNLYWYRRVMGKEIKFLLHFVKESKQDESGMPNNRFLAERTGGTYSTLKVQPAELEDSGVYFCASSRFILNYGYTFGSGTRLTVV.